What follows are 10 T cell receptor beta chains derived from one specimen sequenced in a study of blood T cell repertoires in COVID-19. Clones were read by immunoSEQ multiplex PCR, and TCRdb kept only the in-frame ones, dropping some. The data contain about 220,000 clones, 82% of them singletons. Material for sequencing was PBMCs or T cells enriched from blood (not recorded which). Receptor source: an older woman who had recovered from COVID-19.

V is TRBV9 and J is TRBJ2-3; 10 positions agree with TRBD1. Germline V lookup: CDR1 SGDLS, CDR2 YYNGEE. J lost 6 bases, V lost 0 bases, and 4 bases had no gene match. CDR3 size: 15 residues. In DNA, the CDR3 is TGTGCCAGCAGCGTAGCTGGGACAGGGGACGATACGCAGTATTTT. Protein: CASSVAGTGDDTQYF.

V and J are TRBV7-2 and TRBJ1-1; TRBD1 is a possible D gene (6 bases). Germline CDR1 reads SGHTA; CDR2 reads FQGNSA. V shed 2 bases and J shed 4 bases, with 11 bases lying between them. The CDR3 spans 14 residues. In DNA, the CDR3 is TGTGCCAGCAGCTTAAGGGGGGAGGGCACTGAAGCTTTCTTT. Translated, it gives CASSLRGEGTEAFF. The full variable domain, rest sourced from reference TRBV7-2 and TRBJ1-1, is GAGVSQSPSNKVTEKGKDVELRCDPISGHTALYWYRQSLGQGLEFLIYFQGNSAPDKSGLPSDRFSAERTGGSVSTLTIQRTQQEDSAVYLCASSLRGEGTEAFFGQGTRLTVV.

This sequence joins TRBV29-1 and TRBJ1-1, with TRBD1 identical over 9 bases. This CDR3 spans 14 amino acids. Germline V gives CDR1 SQVTM, CDR2 ANQGSEA. After removal of 7 bases from V and 5 bases from J, the junction contained 11 bases not matched to a gene. The CDR3 DNA reads TGCAGCGGTATAAACAGGGGGCAGTCGACTGAAGCTTTCTTT. Translated: CSGINRGQSTEAFF.

In this sample, this clone turned up many times. The V and J genes are TRBV20-1 and TRBJ2-1; TRBD2 matches at 13 bases. J lost 3 bases, V lost 3 bases, and 8 bases had no gene match. The germline V gene encodes CDR1 DFQATT and CDR2 SNEGSKA (reference sequence). The CDR3 is made up of 17 amino acids. CDR3 protein: CSASDPWTSGSYNEQFF. CDR3 bases: TGCAGTGCTAGTGATCCCTGGACTAGCGGGAGCTACAATGAGCAGTTCTTC.

The chain combines TRBV4-2 with TRBJ2-7; a possible D gene is TRBD1 (6 bases). CDR3 length: 15 residues. Trimming removed 0 bases from V and 3 bases from J, with 12 bases in between. Germline CDR1 is LGHNA and CDR2 is YNFKEQ. The CDR3 loop is CASSQDTRGIYEQYF. The CDR3 coding sequence is TGTGCCAGCAGCCAAGACACTAGGGGGATCTACGAGCAGTACTTC.

The V and J genes are TRBV27 and TRBJ1-4; 7 bases are a match to TRBD1. The V and J ends lost 5 bases and 1 base, in that order; junction bases with no gene match: 7. CDR1 and CDR2 from the germline V gene are MNHEY and SMNVEV (reference sequence). The CDR3 is 16 residues long. This chain's CDR3 is CASSTGQKGTNEKLFF. CDR3 in DNA: TGTGCCAGCAGTACGGGACAGAAAGGAACTAATGAAAAACTGTTTTTT.

The chain recombines TRBV5-3 with TRBJ1-5; D is perhaps TRBD1 (5 bases). TRBV5-3 is assigned to the ORF class and has an uncertain function. The CDR3 runs 19 residues. The V end lost 1 base, the J end lost 3 bases, and 23 bases lay between the germline ends. The CDR3 DNA sequence: TGTGCCAGAAGCTTGCCAACAGGATACCATATTCGAGTCAATCAGCCCCAGCATTTT. Its translation: CARSLPTGYHIRVNQPQHF.

The chain recombines TRBV7-2 with TRBJ2-7, with 12 positions matching TRBD2. The CDR3 contains 16 residues. Unmatched junction bases numbered 8, after V lost 2 bases and J lost 6 bases. Looked up from germline, CDR1 is SGHTA and CDR2 is FQGNSA. The chain's CDR3 is CASSLIGLAGTSEQYF. CDR3 DNA sequence: TGTGCCAGCAGCTTAATCGGACTAGCGGGAACTAGCGAGCAGTACTTC.

The chain couples TRBV24-1 to TRBJ1-1, with D perhaps matching TRBD1 (5 bases). The CDR3 spans 14 residues. Trimming left V 6 bases short and J 11 bases short, with 21 bases between. The germline V gene encodes CDR1 KGHDR and CDR2 SFDVKD. The CDR3 spells CATSPPGAERGAFF. Here the CDR3 DNA reads TGTGCCACCAGTCCCCCTGGGGCGGAGCGTGGGGCTTTCTTT.

Only a few counts were recorded for this clone. The chain uses TRBV11-1 and TRBJ1-2; 8 nucleotides agree with TRBD1. V was clipped by 5 bases and J by 5 bases; unmatched bases: 1. CDR1 is SGHAT, CDR2 FQDESV, per germline (reference sequence). CDR3 length equals 12 residues. The CDR3 is CASSQGAYGYTF. CDR3 nucleotide sequence: TGTGCCAGCAGCCAGGGGGCTTATGGCTACACCTTC.